This entry lists 13 T cell receptor beta chains sequenced from one sample in a study of blood T cell repertoires in COVID-19. Repertoires were generated with immunoSEQ multiplex PCR, while TCRdb's copy carries only in-frame clones and drops some. The sample lists 160,000 or so clones; approximately 81% were seen once. Material: peripheral blood. Source of these receptors: a man aged 35 to 55 with acute or convalescent COVID-19.

The gene calls are TRBV3-1 (or the pseudogene TRBV3-2) and TRBJ1-1; TRBD1 aligns across 7 bases. The CDR3 loop spans 15 amino acids. J gave up 1 base and V 2 bases, and 4 bases lay outside the gene matches. The V gene's germline CDR1 is LGHDT and CDR2 YNNKEL (reference sequence). This CDR3 reads CASSQLGTANTEAFF. The CDR3 bases are TGTGCCAGCAGCCAATTGGGGACAGCGAACACTGAAGCTTTCTTT.

The rearrangement links TRBV6-5 to TRBJ1-2, with D possibly matching TRBD1 (6 bases). The CDR3 runs to 14 residues. Germline CDR1 is MNHEY and CDR2 is SVGAGI. The ends were cut back, 8 bases at V and 2 bases at J, with 15 bases in the middle. Here the CDR3 reads CASRRGPDNYGYTF. CDR3 DNA sequence: TGTGCCAGCCGCAGGGGACCTGACAACTATGGCTACACCTTC.

The chain links TRBV20-1 to TRBJ1-2; D is possibly TRBD1 (5 bases). The CDR3 runs to 11 residues. The V gene's germline CDR1 is DFQATT and CDR2 SNEGSKA (reference sequence). For the CDR3, the DNA is TGCATCGGGGGGAATAACTATGGCTACACCTTC. The encoded protein is CIGGNNYGYTF.

CDR3: CASSLMAAEPQHF. CDR3 bases: TGTGCCAGCAGTTTAATGGCGGCCGAGCCCCAGCATTTT. The V and J genes are TRBV12-3 or TRBV12-4 and TRBJ1-5; D is undetermined. This CDR3 has 13 residues. The V end lost 2 bases, the J end lost 8 bases, and 10 bases lay between the germline ends.

This chain joins TRBV19 and TRBJ2-1; 7 nucleotides line up with TRBD1. V was pared by 5 bases and J by 8 bases, with 15 bases of the junction left unmatched. The CDR3 has 16 residues. Germline CDR1 reads LNHDA; CDR2 reads SQIVND (reference sequence). The CDR3 here is CASSAIQGYIGDEQFF. CDR3 nucleotides: TGTGCCAGTAGTGCCATACAGGGGTACATTGGGGATGAGCAGTTCTTC.

The genes are TRBV5-6 and TRBJ1-3; D unresolved. V was pared by 0 bases and J by 0 bases, with 10 bases between. This CDR3 is 16 amino acids long. The germline V gene encodes CDR1 SGHDT and CDR2 YYEEEE. As DNA, the CDR3 is TGTGCCAGCAGCTTGGGGCCGGGGAGCTCTGGAAACACCATATATTTT. This gives the protein CASSLGPGSSGNTIYF.

This clone was counted only a few times. The chain carries TRBV5-1 and TRBJ1-1; 7 nucleotides agree with TRBD1. Trimming at V came to 6 bases and at J to 8 bases, leaving 10 bases not matched to a gene. Germline V lookup: CDR1 SGHRS, CDR2 YFSETQ. The CDR3 is made up of 13 amino acids. The CDR3 nucleotides are TGCGCCAGCACTCCAGGGGGTTTCGGAGAAGCTTTCTTT. It translates to CASTPGGFGEAFF.

V is TRBV2 and J is TRBJ2-2; possibly TRBD1 for D (6 bases). The CDR3 is 16 amino acids. In germline, CDR1 is SNHLY, CDR2 FYNNEI. The V and J ends lost 6 bases and 1 base respectively, with 15 bases between them. Here the CDR3 DNA reads TGTGCCAGCAGCTCGTACGGGACACGGAACACCGGGGAGCTGTTTTTT. Translating gives CASSSYGTRNTGELFF.

The CDR3 reads CASSTLAGDKGQFF. The CDR3 DNA reads as TGTGCCAGTAGTACACTAGCGGGGGACAAAGGGCAGTTCTTC. The rearrangement joins TRBV19 to TRBJ2-1; 11 nucleotides agree with TRBD2. Losses at the gene ends were 4 bases for V and 12 bases for J; bases not matched to a gene: 8. CDR1 is LNHDA and CDR2 is SQIVND in the germline V gene (reference sequence). The CDR3 contains 14 residues.

J is TRBJ2-1 and V is TRBV7-8, with 12 bases that match TRBD2. The junction had 14 bases not matched to a gene; V was cut back by 5 bases and J by 0 bases. Germline V gives CDR1 SGHVS, CDR2 FQNEAQ. CDR3 length equals 20 residues. CDR3 nucleotides: TGTGCCAGCAGCCCAACACCCCTAGCGGGGGGGGGAAGCTCCTACAATGAGCAGTTCTTC. This codes for CASSPTPLAGGGSSYNEQFF.

V and J are TRBV6-4 and TRBJ1-6; D unresolved. The germline gives CDR1 MRHNA, CDR2 SNTAGT. This CDR3 comprises 15 residues. V gave up 10 bases and J gave up 1 base, with 14 bases separating them. CDR3 nucleotide sequence: TGTGCCAACAACTCGAGGGTTTCCTATAATTCACCCCTCCACTTT. Residues: CANNSRVSYNSPLHF.

The rearrangement joins TRBV5-1 to TRBJ2-5; possibly TRBD1 for D (6 bases). V dropped 2 bases and J dropped 4 bases, with 15 bases sitting between them. The CDR3 is made up of 15 amino acids. The germline V gene encodes CDR1 SGHRS and CDR2 YFSETQ. Written as DNA, the CDR3 is TGCGCCAGCAGCTTAGGACAGCAGGGACCAGAGACCCAGTACTTC. It specifies CASSLGQQGPETQYF.

This CDR3 is CASRDRAAGPNQPQHF. Here the CDR3 DNA reads TGTGCCAGCAGAGATAGGGCCGCGGGGCCCAATCAGCCCCAGCATTTT. The chain uses TRBV9 and TRBJ1-5; TRBD1 might be the D (5 bases). CDR1 is SGDLS and CDR2 is YYNGEE in the germline V gene. The CDR3 extends over 16 amino acids. V lost 5 bases to trimming and J lost 3 bases, with 18 bases between them.